These T cell receptor beta chains were read from a single sample in a study of blood T cell repertoires in COVID-19. Clones were read by immunoSEQ multiplex PCR, and TCRdb kept only the in-frame ones, dropping some. The sample lists some 110,000 clones; about 85% were seen once. Sequenced sample: peripheral blood. These receptors were obtained from a human donor in a cohort sampled during active COVID-19. CDR3s include the opening cysteine and the closing phenylalanine or tryptophan. The order of the fields is V gene, J gene, CDR3 protein.

>TRBV6-5|TRBJ1-2
CASSSDRLAGTYGYTF
>TRBV6-6|TRBJ2-5
CASTKKGAETQYF
>TRBV12-1|TRBJ2-7
CASSFTRWTGGCYEQYF
>TRBV19|TRBJ2-6
CASTPNRQGTGANVLTF
>TRBV19|TRBJ1-2
CASSTQGASYGYTF
>TRBV5-4|TRBJ2-7
CASSTMGTGTYEQYF
>TRBV19|TRBJ2-7
CASSINTSGRAREQYF
>TRBV28|TRBJ1-1
CASSRPGGSQRMDMNTEAFF
>TRBV28|TRBJ1-2
CASRPPGMEFYGYTF
>TRBV18|TRBJ1-2
CASSNLSPGTGTGFYGYTF
>TRBV4-1|TRBJ2-1
CASSQGTTSYNEQFF
>TRBV10-1|TRBJ1-5
CASSESIGRYSNQPQHF
>TRBV20-1|TRBJ1-3
CSASGGAGNTIYF
>TRBV11-3|TRBJ2-5
CASSLGSRLAASGETQYF
>TRBV28|TRBJ2-7
CASGQWQYF
>TRBV29-1|TRBJ1-1
CSVGSGLTEAFF
>TRBV9|TRBJ2-7
CASSVDPSGGRDEQYF
>TRBV11-3|TRBJ2-5
CASSFTGEETQYF
>TRBV2|TRBJ2-7
CASNQRLDYEQYF
>TRBV5-8|TRBJ2-3
CASSLVRGLASTDTQYF